The present TCR beta chain was sequenced within a study of CD4 T cells in relation to SARS-CoV-2 and coronaviruses (dated by TCRdb to about 2021). A note on the overall study: The ViraFEST assay cultured PBMCs with antigen for 10 days, then sequenced TCR beta CDR3s to find antigen-specific clonal expansions. At the level of individual TCR clonotypes, the study measured memory CD4+ T cell crossreactivity between SARS-CoV-2 spike protein and common cold coronavirus spike proteins. HLA restriction was mapped for shared crossreactive spike epitopes using patient-derived lymphoblastoid cell lines. A different, Illumina-based TCR-beta assay was used to sequence expansion assays from other donors in the study. The Adaptive Biotechnologies TCR-sequencing kit was used to sequence samples from three pre-COVID donors and the naive versus memory experiments, while other data came from Illumina-based sequencing. An HIV-1 Nef peptide pool or a no-peptide culture served as the negative reference condition. The investigation overall reported the following: Significantly weaker SARS-CoV-2-driven expansion was shown by crossreactive clones than by monoreactive clones, consistent with antigenic imprinting. Because no donor provided both pre-pandemic and post-infection samples, tracing the source of pre-existing responses was limited. Crossreactivity analysis was centred on spike protein, so crossreactivity against other viral proteins was not assessed. In around three fifths of donors, memory CD4+ clonotypes turned up that crossrecognized SARS-CoV-2 and at least one common cold coronavirus spike. Small numbers of patients and of tested TCRs were a limitation of the study.

Receptor libraries were prepared by the immunoSEQ multiplex PCR assay. In the original analysis: During preprocessing, nonproductive sequences were removed, as were CDR3s that did not start with C, did not end with F or W, or were shorter than 7 amino acids. Antigen-specific clonotypes were called with the MANAFEST web app on the basis of expansion relative to the reference and to other culture wells. To be counted as positive, a clone had to show significant expansion compared with the reference culture, at an FDR below 0.05, in 2 of 3 replicate wells. Positive clones also required significant expansion versus all other tandem wells and an odds ratio above 5. CDR3 homology was quantified as pairwise Levenshtein distance, calculated with the stringdist R package after three terminal residues were trimmed from each end. The immuneACCESS repertoire file appears here via TCRdb, limited to in-frame rearrangements. These files lack a portion of the clones; in checked studies, under half of the deficit traces to unresolved V genes, and the cause of the others is not known. The V and J calls and the clone size are those of that table, but D and trimming were determined from the DNA. Counted in this sample were tens of thousands of clones; about three quarters of them appeared once. The ten largest clones represent 10% to 15% of the sample.

Points on this clone: There is no known antigen for this receptor. No much larger clone exists at a distance of one base, and base qualities are not known.

The germline ends are 15 bases apart after V is trimmed by 7 bases and J by 3 bases. CDR1 and CDR2 (MGHRA, YSYEKL) derive from the germline V gene. The CDR3 numbers 14 residues from cysteine through phenylalanine. The CDR3 DNA has 42 bases and is translated from base 1. CD4+ T cells from unexposed donors were collected before the COVID-19 pandemic (2011-2018). The EasySep CD4+ T cell isolation kit was used to isolate CD4+ T cells once the cultures had run for about 10 days. As cell number allowed, CD4+ T cells from unexposed donors were tested for reactivity to SARS-CoV-2 S and N and to four common cold coronavirus spike pools. PBMCs were cultured at a few million per well in IMDM supplemented with 5% human AB serum and 10 IU/ml IL-2. Half of the culture medium was replaced with fresh IL-2-containing medium on days 3 and 7. In general, every peptide culture condition was set up in three replicate wells. Leukapheresis product for the unexposed donors was bought commercially. PBMCs were isolated from leukapheresis product or whole blood by Ficoll-Paque PLUS gradient centrifugation. PBMCs were either cryopreserved at -140 degrees C or used fresh in the expansion assay. The QIAamp Micro DNA Kit was used to extract genomic DNA from the CD4+ T cells.

This chain is built from TRBV4-1 and TRBJ1-1; perhaps TRBD1 is the D gene, with 6 bases matching. The sequencing sample was made of CD4+ T cells from PBMCs, cultured in vitro. The sequence came from a human donor in good health. The DNA sequence is as follows: TGCGCCAGCACCCCGCAGGGGATTGACACTGAAGCTTTCTTT. Translation gives CASTPQGIDTEAFF.